These T cell receptor beta chains were read from a single sample in a study of vaccination and CD4 T cells after COVID-19. No cognate antigen is known for these TCRs. TCRdb redid the calling of the PCR reads with MiXCR, one entry per CDR3 protein. The table has about 12,000 distinct CDR3 sequences, roughly 60% seen once. Sequencing used CD4+ T cells from blood, cultured in vitro. Every receptor here comes from a human donor who had recovered from COVID-19. Each CDR3 is given with its conserved first and last residue. D genes are given only for firm matches. Rows may omit the clone size; those that give it use once, few, many or a size class.

NA	TRBJ2-2	TRBD2	13	TRBV5-1	CATADGGSGELFF	TGCGCCACCGCGGACGGGGGGTCCGGGGAGCTGTTTTTT
NA	TRBJ1-5	NA	17	TRBV24-1	CATSDSKAWGKDQPQHF	TGTGCCACCAGTGATTCTAAGGCCTGGGGGAAAGATCAGCCCCAGCATTTT
NA	TRBJ2-7	TRBD2	16	TRBV7-6	CASSLEETSGPDEQYF	TGTGCCAGCAGCTTAGAAGAAACTAGCGGACCAGACGAGCAGTACTTC
NA	TRBJ2-7	NA	14	TRBV12-3/TRBV12-4	CATSTQGLLYEQYF	TGTGCCACCAGCACGCAGGGCCTCCTCTACGAGCAGTACTTC
few	TRBJ1-5	NA	17	TRBV6-5	CASSLTAPIYSNQPQHF	TGTGCCAGCAGTTTGACAGCGCCGATCTATAGCAATCAGCCCCAGCATTTT
NA	TRBJ2-5	TRBD1	14	TRBV18	CASSPGTVQETQYF	TGTGCCAGCTCACCAGGGACAGTGCAAGAGACCCAGTACTTC
NA	TRBJ2-1	TRBD2	16	TRBV20-1	CSAVGTSGRAGYEQFF	TGCAGTGCTGTCGGGACTAGCGGGAGGGCCGGGTATGAGCAGTTCTTC
NA	TRBJ1-1	NA	17	TRBV18	CASSPIGGWALNTEAFF	TGTGCCAGCTCACCGATTGGGGGCTGGGCGCTGAACACTGAAGCTTTCTTT
NA	TRBJ1-6	NA	15	TRBV7-2	CASSSGWIINSPLHF	TGTGCCAGCAGTTCAGGGTGGATAATCAATTCACCCCTCCACTTT
few	TRBJ2-7	NA	11	TRBV2	CASSAKWEQYF	TGTGCCAGCAGTGCCAAGTGGGAGCAGTACTTC
few	TRBJ2-2	NA	14	TRBV6-1	CASTDGVDTGELFF	TGTGCCAGCACGGACGGGGTGGACACCGGGGAGCTGTTTTTT
NA	TRBJ2-3	TRBD1	14	TRBV7-3	CASSRTGSADTQYF	TGTGCCAGCAGCCGGACAGGATCCGCAGATACGCAGTATTTT
NA	TRBJ2-3	NA	13	TRBV29-1	CSVVRVGTDTQYF	TGCAGCGTTGTGCGGGTGGGGACAGATACGCAGTATTTT
few	TRBJ2-1	TRBD2	15	TRBV19	CASSVGTSGYNEQFF	TGTGCCAGTAGTGTGGGGACTAGCGGTTACAATGAGCAGTTCTTC
NA	TRBJ2-3	TRBD2	15	TRBV20-1	CSAKGTSGMWDTQYF	TGCAGTGCTAAAGGGACTAGCGGGATGTGGGATACGCAGTATTTT
NA	TRBJ2-3	NA	15	TRBV20-1	CSASTASEVTDTQYF	TGCAGTGCCTCCACGGCGTCAGAGGTGACAGATACGCAGTATTTT